These 20 T cell receptor beta chains were all obtained from the same sample, sequenced in a study of CD8+ T cells in alopecia areata. Once RNA had been extracted, it was reverse transcribed into cDNA to act as the sequencing template. Here immunoSEQ multiplex PCR was the method, and the copy in TCRdb shows in-frame clones only, minus some. The table lists some 110,000 clones, 55% to 65% of them singletons. Sequenced input: CD4+ T cells sorted from blood. The origin of the receptors is a human donor in good health.

V is TRBV29-1 and J is TRBJ2-7, with unresolved D. Per germline, CDR1 SQVTM and CDR2 ANQGSEA. CDR3 size: 12 residues. Trimming shortened V by 4 bases and J by 1 base, and 8 bases separated the two germline ends. The CDR3 loop reads CSVVALSYEQYF. The CDR3 bases are TGCAGCGTTGTCGCACTGTCCTACGAGCAGTACTTC.

This chain links TRBV11-3 with TRBJ2-3; D is possibly TRBD1 (5 bases). V was cut by 2 bases and J by 4 bases, with 13 bases left in between. CDR3 length: 15 amino acids. CDR1 SGHNT and CDR2 YENEEA come from the germline V gene. The chain's CDR3 is CASSLFQGRADTQYF. The CDR3 region has the DNA TGTGCCAGCAGCTTATTTCAGGGCCGCGCAGATACGCAGTATTTT.

A few counts support this clone. The V gene is TRBV10-3, the J gene TRBJ2-6, with unresolved D. Germline lookup yields CDR1 ENHRY and CDR2 SYGVKD. Between the trimmed V and J ends, which lost 11 bases and 0 bases, there was a span of 11 bases. The CDR3 has 14 amino acids. DNA for the CDR3: TGTGCCTCTGAAAGGGACTCTGGGGCCAACGTCCTGACTTTC. Translation: CASERDSGANVLTF.

The chain links TRBV11-1 to TRBJ1-5, with 8 positions matching TRBD1. This CDR3 has 16 amino acids. V shed 8 bases, J shed 1 base, and the junction held 10 bases outside the gene matches. Per the germline V gene, CDR1 is SGHAT and CDR2 is FQDESV (reference sequence). CDR3 protein: CASGDRGDPSNQPQHF. Written as DNA, the CDR3 is TGTGCCAGCGGAGACAGGGGCGACCCGAGCAATCAGCCCCAGCATTTT. Complete variable domain (other parts from reference TRBV11-1 and TRBJ1-5): EAEVAQSPRYKITEKSQAVAFWCDPISGHATLYWYRQILGQGPELLVQFQDESVVDDSQLPKDRFSAERLKGVDSTLKIQPAELGDSAMYLCASGDRGDPSNQPQHFGDGTRLSIL.

The chain employs TRBV29-1 and TRBJ2-5; D is perhaps TRBD2 (6 bases). The CDR3 contains 11 residues. Trimming removed 7 bases from V and 5 bases from J, with 11 bases in between. Germline lookup yields CDR1 SQVTM and CDR2 ANQGSEA. The CDR3: CSGGEPETQYF. The DNA for the CDR3 is TGCAGCGGGGGGGAACCCGAGACCCAGTACTTC. Based on the CDR3 plus reference TRBV29-1 and TRBJ2-5, the full variable domain is SAVISQKPSRDICQRGTSLTIQCQVDSQVTMMFWYRQQPGQSLTLIATANQGSEATYESGFVIDKFPISRPNLTFSTLTVSNMSPEDSSIYLCSGGEPETQYFGPGTRLLVL.

This chain links TRBV5-6 with TRBJ1-6, with 10 bases fitting TRBD1. V was pared by 0 bases and J by 10 bases, with 4 bases of the junction left unmatched. CDR1 and CDR2 (germline): SGHDT, YYEEEE. The CDR3 runs 15 residues. CDR3 residues: CASSLEGTGVSPLHF. The CDR3 DNA sequence: TGTGCCAGCAGCTTGGAAGGGACAGGGGTCTCACCCCTCCACTTT.

This chain uses TRBV5-1 with TRBJ1-1, with 7 bases identical to TRBD1. CDR3 length: 15 residues. In germline, CDR1 is SGHRS, CDR2 YFSETQ. After removal of 5 bases from V and 6 bases from J, the junction contained 13 bases not matched to a gene. CDR3 sequence (DNA): TGCGCCAGCAGTATCAGGGGCCAGGGGGAGGCTGAAGCTTTCTTT. Its translation: CASSIRGQGEAEAFF.

The chain links TRBV18 to TRBJ1-1, with a weak D call TRBD1 (6 bases). This CDR3 comprises 13 residues. Trimming removed 5 bases from V and 8 bases from J, with 15 bases in between. Germline V CDR1 and CDR2: KGHSH, LQKENI. The CDR3 sequence is CASSITGLTEAFF. In nucleotides, the CDR3 is TGTGCCAGCTCAATCACAGGGTTAACCGAAGCTTTCTTT.

The rearrangement uses TRBV6-6 and TRBJ1-6; TRBD1 matches 7 bases. CDR1 is MNHNY, CDR2 SVGAGI, per germline (reference sequence). This CDR3 is built from 12 residues. With 7 bases clipped from V and 8 bases from J, the junction kept 2 bases outside the gene matches. The CDR3: CASTTGDSPLHF. CDR3 in DNA: TGTGCCAGCACTACAGGGGATTCACCCCTCCACTTT.

V usage is TRBV5-1 and J usage is TRBJ2-1; D not resolved. Germline V gene sequence: CDR1 SGHRS, CDR2 YFSETQ. The CDR3 totals 10 residues. Trimming took off 8 bases at V and 4 bases at J, with 4 bases between the two ends. The CDR3: CARRYNEQFF. CDR3 in DNA: TGCGCCAGAAGATACAATGAGCAGTTCTTC.

V is TRBV30 and J is TRBJ1-6; D remains unclear. V was cut by 3 bases and J by 8 bases, with 11 bases left in between. Germline V gene lookup returns CDR1 GTSNPN and CDR2 SVGIG (reference sequence). This CDR3 has 13 residues. The CDR3 nucleotides are TGTGCCTGGAGGGACGGCATCTATTCACCCCTCCACTTT. The encoded protein is CAWRDGIYSPLHF.

V and J are TRBV7-8 and TRBJ2-1; 15 bases line up with TRBD2. Per germline, CDR1 SGHVS and CDR2 FQNEAQ. The junction had 12 bases not matched to a gene; V was cut back by 5 bases and J by 10 bases. This CDR3 comprises 17 residues. The CDR3 spells CASSTLQGLAGGSEQFF. In DNA form, the CDR3 reads TGTGCCAGCAGCACGTTACAGGGACTAGCGGGGGGTAGCGAGCAGTTCTTC.

This clone was found a few times. The chain has TRBV25-1 and TRBJ1-5, with unresolved D. The CDR3 is made up of 16 amino acids. V was trimmed by 10 bases and J by 2 bases, leaving 21 bases between them. Germline V gives CDR1 MGHDK, CDR2 SYGVNS. DNA of the CDR3: TGTGCCACCATATCATCTGGAAGGGCTTGCAATCAGCCCCAGCATTTT. This gives the protein CATISSGRACNQPQHF.

This clone was seen more than once but under ten times. The rearrangement links TRBV9 to TRBJ1-6; D perhaps matches TRBD1 (6 bases). The CDR3 extends over 13 amino acids. Germline CDR1 is SGDLS and CDR2 is YYNGEE. The V gene lost 3 bases and the J gene lost 10 bases, with 11 bases spanning the gap. DNA of the CDR3: TGTGCCAGCAGCGGAGGAGGACAGTCACCCCTCCACTTT. Protein: CASSGGGQSPLHF. The whole variable domain, filled in from reference TRBV9 and TRBJ1-6, reads DSGVTQTPKHLITATGQRVTLRCSPRSGDLSVYWYQQSLDQGLQFLIQYYNGEERAKGNILERFSAQQFPDLHSELNLSSLELGDSALYFCASSGGGQSPLHFGNGTRLTVT.

Of note for this clone: One end of the junction varies from germline; a read error may be responsible. The chain employs TRBV4-1 and TRBJ2-7, with a possible D match to TRBD2 (6 bases). CDR3 length: 13 amino acids. Germline CDR1 and CDR2: MGHRA and YSYEKL. The CDR3 DNA reads as TGCGCCAGCAGCCTTCCGGAGGGTTACGTGCAGTACTTC. This translates into CASSLPEGYVQYF.

The chain is built from TRBV5-4 and TRBJ2-2; TRBD2 agrees at 9 bases. There are 16 residues in the CDR3. From germline, CDR1 is SGHNT and CDR2 YYREEE (reference sequence). The trim removed 4 bases at V and 1 base at J, leaving 5 bases unmatched. DNA of the CDR3: TGTGCCAGCAGCCCCGGCGGGGGGGTGAACACCGGGGAGCTGTTTTTT. Its translation is CASSPGGGVNTGELFF.

The J gene is TRBJ2-7, the V gene TRBV6-6; 10 positions agree with TRBD1. The CDR3 covers 14 residues. V gave up 6 bases and J gave up 2 bases; unmatched junction bases: 4. The germline gives CDR1 MNHNY, CDR2 SVGAGI (reference sequence). The CDR3 sequence: CASRTGGMTYEQYF. The CDR3 DNA reads as TGTGCCAGCAGGACAGGGGGCATGACCTACGAGCAGTACTTC.

This chain links TRBV5-4 with TRBJ2-2; 7 nucleotides line up with TRBD1. V lost 4 bases, J lost 4 bases, and 7 bases stayed unmatched. Germline lookup yields CDR1 SGHNT and CDR2 YYREEE (reference sequence). This CDR3 region has 15 residues. The CDR3 nucleotides read TGTGCCAGCAGCGAAGGACAGGCTCCCACCGGGGAGCTGTTTTTT. This gives the protein CASSEGQAPTGELFF.

V is TRBV7-9 and J is TRBJ2-7, with TRBD2 as a possible D gene (5 bases). The germline V and J ends were trimmed by 2 bases and 1 base, with 6 bases remaining between them. This CDR3 has 13 residues. Per the germline V gene, CDR1 is SEHNR and CDR2 is FQNEAQ (reference sequence). CDR3: CASSLRGSYEQYF. CDR3 nucleotide sequence: TGTGCCAGCAGCTTACGAGGGTCCTACGAGCAGTACTTC. The complete variable domain, with remaining parts taken from reference TRBV7-9 and TRBJ2-7, reads DTGVSQNPRHKITKRGQNVTFRCDPISEHNRLYWYRQTLGQGPEFLTYFQNEAQLEKSRLLSDRFSAERPKGSFSTLEIQRTEQGDSAMYLCASSLRGSYEQYFGPGTRLTVT.

The chain carries TRBV29-1 and TRBJ1-2; TRBD1 might be the D (6 bases). Trimming took off 3 bases at V and 3 bases at J, with 8 bases between the two ends. CDR3 length equals 12 residues. Germline V gene sequence: CDR1 SQVTM, CDR2 ANQGSEA. The CDR3, as DNA: TGCAGCGTTGATAAGGGGGACTATGGCTACACCTTC. Its translation is CSVDKGDYGYTF.